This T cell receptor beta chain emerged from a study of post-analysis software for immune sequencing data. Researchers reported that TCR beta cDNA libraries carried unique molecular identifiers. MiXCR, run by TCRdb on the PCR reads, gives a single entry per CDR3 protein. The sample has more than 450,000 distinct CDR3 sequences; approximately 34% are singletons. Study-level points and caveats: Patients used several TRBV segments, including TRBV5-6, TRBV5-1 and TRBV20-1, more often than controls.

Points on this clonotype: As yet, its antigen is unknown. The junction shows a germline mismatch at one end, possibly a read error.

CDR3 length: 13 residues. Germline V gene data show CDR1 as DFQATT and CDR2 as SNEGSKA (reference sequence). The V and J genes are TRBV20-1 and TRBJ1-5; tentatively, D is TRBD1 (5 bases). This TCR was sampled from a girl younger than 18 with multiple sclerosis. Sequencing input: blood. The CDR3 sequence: CSAGQLGNHPQHF. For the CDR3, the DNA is TGCAGTGCGGGGCAGTTGGGCAATCATCCCCAGCATTTT.